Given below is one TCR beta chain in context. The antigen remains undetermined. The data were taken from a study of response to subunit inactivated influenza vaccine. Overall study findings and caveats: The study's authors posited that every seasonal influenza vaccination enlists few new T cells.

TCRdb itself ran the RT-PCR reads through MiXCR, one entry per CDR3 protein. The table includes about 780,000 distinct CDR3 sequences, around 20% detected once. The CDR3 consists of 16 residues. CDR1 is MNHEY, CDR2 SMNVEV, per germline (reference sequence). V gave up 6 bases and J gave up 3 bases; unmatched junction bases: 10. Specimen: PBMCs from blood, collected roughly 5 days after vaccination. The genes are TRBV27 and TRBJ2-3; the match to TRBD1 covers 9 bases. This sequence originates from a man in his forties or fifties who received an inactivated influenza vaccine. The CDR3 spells CASSEGQGLSTDTQYF. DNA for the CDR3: TGTGCCAGCAGCGAGGGACAGGGCCTTTCTACAGATACGCAGTATTTT.